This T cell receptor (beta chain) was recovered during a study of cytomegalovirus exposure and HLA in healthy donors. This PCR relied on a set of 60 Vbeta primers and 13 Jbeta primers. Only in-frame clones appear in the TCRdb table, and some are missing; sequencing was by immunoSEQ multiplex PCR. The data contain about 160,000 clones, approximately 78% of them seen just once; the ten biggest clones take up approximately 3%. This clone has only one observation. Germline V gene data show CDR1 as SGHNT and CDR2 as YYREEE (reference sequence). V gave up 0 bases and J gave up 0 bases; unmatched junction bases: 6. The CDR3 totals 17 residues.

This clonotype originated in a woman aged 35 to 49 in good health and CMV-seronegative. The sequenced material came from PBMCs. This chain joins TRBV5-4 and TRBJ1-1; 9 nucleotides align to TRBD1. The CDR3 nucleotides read TGTGCCAGCAGCTTGGGACAGGGGGGATCCATGAACACTGAAGCTTTCTTT. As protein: CASSLGQGGSMNTEAFF. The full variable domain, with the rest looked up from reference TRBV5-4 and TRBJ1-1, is ETGVTQSPTHLIKTRGQQVTLRCSSQSGHNTVSWYQQALGQGPQFIFQYYREEENGRGNFPPRFSGLQFPNYSSELNVNALELDDSALYLCASSLGQGGSMNTEAFFGQGTRLTVV.